This T cell receptor (beta chain) stems from a study of shared T cell receptors in the human thymus. Clones were sequenced by immunoSEQ multiplex PCR, and TCRdb holds only the in-frame ones, with some missing. This sample carries about 710,000 clones, around 87% of them seen once, and the ten largest clones take 0.009% to 0.0095%. The J segment lost 5 bases and the V segment lost 1 base, leaving 8 bases of the junction unmatched. The CDR3 spans 15 residues. Germline assignment: CDR1 MGHRA and CDR2 YSYEKL. These data were also filed under a second study, of human thymus T cells. That report adds: Healthy Finnish infants undergoing corrective surgery for congenital heart defects provided the donor material. Resections obtained during corrective heart surgery supplied the thymus tissue. Apparent bias marked the V and J gene usage of thymic and blood repertoires. Related work found strong thymic repertoire overlap between unrelated individuals.

The sequence was obtained from a boy under two years old with a congenital heart defect. The chain uses TRBV4-1 and TRBJ2-7, with 7 bases fitting TRBD1. Sequenced sample: thymocytes. CDR3 residues: CASSQVRQGGHEQYF. The DNA of the CDR3 is TGCGCCAGCAGCCAAGTACGACAGGGCGGCCACGAGCAGTACTTC.